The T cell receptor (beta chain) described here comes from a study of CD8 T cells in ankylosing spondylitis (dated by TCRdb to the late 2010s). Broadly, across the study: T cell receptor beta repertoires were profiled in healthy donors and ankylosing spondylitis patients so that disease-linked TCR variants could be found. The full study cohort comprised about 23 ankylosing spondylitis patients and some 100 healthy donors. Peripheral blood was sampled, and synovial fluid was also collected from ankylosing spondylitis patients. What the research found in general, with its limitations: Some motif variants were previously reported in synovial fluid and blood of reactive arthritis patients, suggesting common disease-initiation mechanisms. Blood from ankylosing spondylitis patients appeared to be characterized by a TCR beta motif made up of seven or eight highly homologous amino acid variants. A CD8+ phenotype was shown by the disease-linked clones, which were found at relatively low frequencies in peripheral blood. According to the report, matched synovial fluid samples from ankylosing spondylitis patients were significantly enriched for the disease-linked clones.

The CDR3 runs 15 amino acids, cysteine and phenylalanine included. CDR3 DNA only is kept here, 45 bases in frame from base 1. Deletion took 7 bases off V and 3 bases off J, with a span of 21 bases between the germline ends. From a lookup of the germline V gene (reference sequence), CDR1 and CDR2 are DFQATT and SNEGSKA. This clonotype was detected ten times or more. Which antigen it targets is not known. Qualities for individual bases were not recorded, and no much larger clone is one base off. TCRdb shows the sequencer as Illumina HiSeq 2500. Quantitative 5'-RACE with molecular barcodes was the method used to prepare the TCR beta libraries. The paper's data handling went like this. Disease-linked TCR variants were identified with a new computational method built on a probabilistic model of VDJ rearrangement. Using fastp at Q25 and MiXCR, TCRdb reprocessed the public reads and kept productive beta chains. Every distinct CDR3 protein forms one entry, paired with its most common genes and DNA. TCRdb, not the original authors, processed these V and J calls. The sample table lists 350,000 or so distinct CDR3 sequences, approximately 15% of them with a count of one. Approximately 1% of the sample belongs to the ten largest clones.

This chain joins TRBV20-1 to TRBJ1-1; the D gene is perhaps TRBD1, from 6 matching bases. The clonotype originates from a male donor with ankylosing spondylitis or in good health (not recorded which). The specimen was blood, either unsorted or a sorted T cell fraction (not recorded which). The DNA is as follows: TGCAGTGGCCAGATGGGGGGGCGCGGGGACACTGAAGCTTTCTTT. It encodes CSGQMGGRGDTEAFF.